The 18 T cell receptor beta chains presented below share a single source sample, sequenced in a study of regulatory T cells in long-lasting Graves disease. To make TCR beta libraries, researchers used iRepertoire HTBI primers and Arm-PCR of CDR3 regions. TCRdb called the multiplex PCR reads again in MiXCR, with one record for every CDR3 protein. The table has 650,000 to 700,000 distinct CDR3 sequences, 25% to 30% seen once. Sample time point: persistent/refractory GD, antithyroid drugs over 5 years with positive TRAb. Generation of the TCR library employed RNA extracted from PBMCs. Here the sequenced sample was peripheral blood mononuclear cells (PBMCs), taken when the disease was refractory, from a patient treated with antithyroid drugs. Source of these receptors: a female donor with Graves disease.

This rearrangement joins TRBV13 to TRBJ1-1; the D gene is possibly TRBD1 (5 bases). The CDR3 sequence is 13 residues long. Trimming pared 5 bases from V and 4 bases from J, leaving 11 bases between. Germline assignment: CDR1 PRHDT and CDR2 FYEKMQ (reference sequence). For the CDR3, the DNA is TGTGCCAGCAGCGGGGCCCCGTCCACTGAAGCTTTCTTT. Protein product: CASSGAPSTEAFF. Full variable domain (remainder filled in from reference TRBV13 and TRBJ1-1): AAGVIQSPRHLIKEKRETATLKCYPIPRHDTVYWYQQGPGQDPQFLISFYEKMQSDKGSIPDRFSAQQFSDYHSELNMSSLELGDSALYFCASSGAPSTEAFFGQGTRLTVV.

The chain couples TRBV2 to TRBJ2-1; possibly TRBD1 for D (6 bases). V gave up 6 bases and J gave up 1 base, with 13 bases separating them. Germline-derived CDR1 and CDR2 are SNHLY and FYNNEI. This CDR3 is built from 15 residues. In DNA form, the CDR3 reads TGTGCCAGCAGGGTTACAGGGAGATCCTACAATGAGCAGTTCTTC. Translation: CASRVTGRSYNEQFF.

This clonotype has more than one count but fewer than ten. J is TRBJ1-1 and V is TRBV12-3 or TRBV12-4; no definite D call. This CDR3 contains 14 residues. Trimming shortened V by 6 bases and J by 1 base, and 12 bases separated the two germline ends. CDR3 protein: CASSVGRENTEAFF. The CDR3, as DNA: TGTGCCAGCAGCGTCGGACGGGAGAACACTGAAGCTTTCTTT.

CDR3 sequence reads: CASSLTTGTGRRAFF. The CDR3 coding sequence is TGTGCCAGCAGCTTGACCACCGGGACAGGGAGAAGAGCTTTCTTT. The chain couples TRBV5-5 to TRBJ1-1, with 9 bases lining up with TRBD1. The CDR3 loop spans 15 amino acids. J gave up 10 bases and V 1 base, and 11 bases lay outside the gene matches. Germline CDR1 reads SGHKS; CDR2 reads YYEKEE (reference sequence). Filled out from reference TRBV5-5 and TRBJ1-1, the complete variable domain reads DAGVTQSPTHLIKTRGQQVTLRCSPISGHKSVSWYQQVLGQGPQFIFQYYEKEERGRGNFPDRFSARQFPNYSSELNVNALLLGDSALYLCASSLTTGTGRRAFFGQGTRLTVV.

The chain combines TRBV6-9 with TRBJ2-7; 11 bases align to TRBD1. The CDR3 consists of 17 residues. With V trimmed by 7 bases and J by 2 bases, 13 bases remained unmatched. CDR1 and CDR2 (germline): MNHGY, SVAAGI. The CDR3 nucleotides are TGTGCCAGCAATTACGCCGGACAGGGGGCGGTTACCTACGAGCAGTACTTC. As protein: CASNYAGQGAVTYEQYF.

Concerning this clonotype itself: With a much larger clone just one base away, this may be a read error. V is TRBV7-2 and J is TRBJ2-1; possibly TRBD1 for D (5 bases). The DNA end lines up better with TRBJ2-5; the J call may be wrong. The CDR3 is 16 amino acids. Germline CDR1 and CDR2: SGHTA and FQGNSA. CDR3 nucleotide sequence: TGTGCCAGCAGCCAGGGATCTGGGGCTTACCAAGAGACCCAGTACTTC. The encoded protein is CASSQGSGAYQETQYF.

This clonotype was detected only a few times. The V call is TRBV3-1, the J call TRBJ1-4; D gene ambiguous. This CDR3 spans 11 amino acids. V lost 1 base to trimming and J lost 13 bases, with 7 bases between them. Germline values: CDR1 LGHDT, CDR2 YNNKEL (reference sequence). CDR3 region: CASSQGPGLFF. In nucleotides, the CDR3 is TGTGCCAGCAGCCAAGGTCCTGGACTGTTTTTT.

This clonotype showed up many times. J is TRBJ1-1 and V is TRBV27; 10 positions agree with TRBD1. Losses at the gene ends were 2 bases for V and 6 bases for J; bases not matched to a gene: 9. The CDR3 length is 16 residues. Per germline, CDR1 MNHEY and CDR2 SMNVEV (reference sequence). In nucleotides, the CDR3 is TGTGCCAGCAGTTTACGGGTGGGACAGGGGTCCCCTGAAGCTTTCTTT. It specifies CASSLRVGQGSPEAFF.

This clonotype was counted between two and nine times. The chain couples TRBV20-1 to TRBJ1-2; D perhaps matches TRBD1 (6 bases). The CDR3 consists of 12 residues. Germline-derived CDR1 and CDR2 are DFQATT and SNEGSKA (reference sequence). V was cut by 6 bases and J by 6 bases, with 14 bases left in between. The CDR3 here is CSAGGDTHGYTF. Here the CDR3 DNA reads TGCAGTGCGGGGGGCGACACTCATGGCTACACCTTC.

The table lists this clonotype with a few counts. The chain is built from TRBV10-3 and TRBJ1-1, with D perhaps matching TRBD1 (6 bases). CDR3 length: 14 residues. V was shortened by 6 bases and J by 3 bases, with 14 bases between the two germline ends. In germline, CDR1 is ENHRY, CDR2 SYGVKD. Written as DNA, the CDR3 is TGTGCCATCAGCCCTATGGAGGGGGACACTGAAGCTTTCTTT. Translated, it gives CAISPMEGDTEAFF.

Worth noting for this clonotype: The conserved final phenylalanine or tryptophan is absent from the CDR3, which likely points to a read error. The chain carries TRBV12-3 or TRBV12-4 and TRBJ2-1; 9 nucleotides match TRBD2. V trimming: 1 base; J trimming: 6 bases; junction bases outside the gene matches: 7. The CDR3 consists of 16 residues. This chain's CDR3 is CASSLGLAGRGNEQFS. The CDR3 DNA reads TGTGCCAGCAGTTTAGGGCTAGCGGGGAGGGGCAATGAGCAGTTCTCC.

V is TRBV19 and J is TRBJ1-1; no firm D call. The V end was cut by 2 bases, the J end by 6 bases, with 10 bases between. Germline-derived CDR1 and CDR2 are LNHDA and SQIVND (reference sequence). This CDR3 region has 13 residues. CDR3 DNA sequence: TGTGCCAGTAGTATATTGGAGGGCGCTGAAGCTTTCTTT. This encodes CASSILEGAEAFF.

V and J are TRBV9 and TRBJ1-1; D is ambiguous. Trimming stripped 2 bases from V and 1 base from J, with 6 bases between. This CDR3 is 13 amino acids long. Germline values: CDR1 SGDLS, CDR2 YYNGEE. CDR3 region: CASSVRANTEAFF. The DNA of the CDR3 is TGTGCCAGCAGCGTTAGGGCGAACACTGAAGCTTTCTTT. Together with reference TRBV9 and TRBJ1-1, the CDR3 gives the full variable domain: DSGVTQTPKHLITATGQRVTLRCSPRSGDLSVYWYQQSLDQGLQFLIQYYNGEERAKGNILERFSAQQFPDLHSELNLSSLELGDSALYFCASSVRANTEAFFGQGTRLTVV.

The rearrangement joins TRBV29-1 to TRBJ1-2, with TRBD1 matching over 10 bases. The V segment lost 6 bases and the J segment 7 bases; nucleotides outside the gene matches: 8. Germline V gene sequence: CDR1 SQVTM, CDR2 ANQGSEA. The CDR3 runs 13 residues. The DNA for the CDR3 is TGCAGCGTAGATCCGGGACAGGGGATTGGCTACACCTTC. Protein: CSVDPGQGIGYTF.

This clonotype has a handful of counts. The rearrangement uses TRBV20-1 and TRBJ2-5, with a possible D match to TRBD2 (6 bases). V was cut by 6 bases and J by 4 bases, with 12 bases left in between. The CDR3 covers 12 residues. From germline, CDR1 is DFQATT and CDR2 SNEGSKA (reference sequence). This chain's CDR3 is CSARRAGETQYF. As DNA, the CDR3 is TGCAGTGCCCGGAGGGCCGGAGAGACCCAGTACTTC.

This clonotype appeared a few times. The chain recombines TRBV5-4 with TRBJ1-4, with 7 bases matching TRBD1. CDR3 size: 15 residues. V trimming: 0 bases; J trimming: 14 bases; junction bases outside the gene matches: 13. The germline V gene has CDR1 SGHNT and CDR2 YYREEE (reference sequence). CDR3 bases: TGTGCCAGCAGCTTGGAACAGGGGAGGATAGGAAGGCTGTTTTTT. The encoded protein is CASSLEQGRIGRLFF.

The gene calls are TRBV5-1 and TRBJ1-1; 8 bases match TRBD1. The CDR3 contains 17 residues. Trimming at V came to 0 bases and at J to 0 bases, leaving 7 bases not matched to a gene. Germline V CDR1 and CDR2: SGHRS, YFSETQ. The CDR3 sequence: CASSLVYRGRVNTEAFF. The CDR3 DNA reads as TGCGCCAGCAGCTTGGTCTACAGGGGGAGGGTGAACACTGAAGCTTTCTTT.

The V gene is TRBV20-1, the J gene TRBJ1-1; D possibly corresponds to TRBD1 (5 bases). Trimming took off 1 base at V and 7 bases at J, with 10 bases between the two ends. Per the germline V gene, CDR1 is DFQATT and CDR2 is SNEGSKA (reference sequence). This CDR3 is built from 12 residues. This chain's CDR3 is CSARARGIEAFF. In nucleotides, the CDR3 is TGCAGTGCTAGAGCGAGGGGAATTGAAGCTTTCTTT.